A single sample gave rise to the 27 T cell receptor beta chains below, sequenced in a study of regulatory T cells in long-lasting Graves disease. HTBI primers from iRepertoire and Arm-PCR of CDR3 regions yielded the TCR beta libraries. MiXCR, run by TCRdb on the multiplex PCR reads, gives a single entry per CDR3 protein. The table lists about 380,000 distinct CDR3 sequences, less than 20% of them singletons, with 20% to 25% in the top ten. Time point in this sample: newly diagnosed GD, antithyroid drugs for less than 3 months. Extracted RNA from PBMCs served as the source of the TCR library. The specimen comprised peripheral blood mononuclear cells (PBMCs), sampled at new diagnosis, from a patient treated with antithyroid drugs. The receptors were gathered from a female donor with Graves disease.

This clonotype showed up many times. The gene calls are TRBV28 and TRBJ2-7, with TRBD2 as a possible D gene (6 bases). Germline V gene lookup returns CDR1 MDHEN and CDR2 SYDVKM. Trimming left V 5 bases short and J 5 bases short, with 25 bases between. This CDR3 contains 17 residues. DNA of the CDR3: TGTGCCAGCAGTGGAAGCTGGGGGGACCTGGGACGGAACGAGCAGTACTTC. Its translation is CASSGSWGDLGRNEQYF.

The chain is built from TRBV2 and TRBJ1-1; D perhaps matches TRBD1 (6 bases). V was trimmed by 5 bases and J by 4 bases, leaving 14 bases between them. The V gene's germline CDR1 is SNHLY and CDR2 FYNNEI. The CDR3 covers 14 residues. CDR3 protein: CASSLGQPATEAFF. CDR3 DNA sequence: TGTGCCAGCAGTCTTGGACAGCCAGCCACTGAAGCTTTCTTT.

In its sample, this clonotype was seen many times. The chain links TRBV28 to TRBJ2-3, with 12 bases matching TRBD2. Germline lookup yields CDR1 MDHEN and CDR2 SYDVKM. V shed 8 bases, J shed 3 bases, and the junction held 30 bases outside the gene matches. The CDR3 sequence is 23 residues long. DNA of the CDR3: TGTGCCAGCCACTCCGTGGGCTCCCGCGAGTGGCTAGCGGGAGGGCGCTGGACAGATACGCAGTATTTT. Translated, it gives CASHSVGSREWLAGGRWTDTQYF.

This clonotype was observed at least ten times. The V and J genes are TRBV12-3 or TRBV12-4 and TRBJ2-1; 7 nucleotides align to TRBD2. The CDR3 is 14 amino acids. V shed 7 bases, J shed 2 bases, and the junction held 5 bases outside the gene matches. The CDR3 DNA sequence: TGTGCCAGCACCCAAGCGGGGACCTACAATGAGCAGTTCTTC. This translates into CASTQAGTYNEQFF.

This clonotype was detected ten times or more. The rearrangement joins TRBV30 to TRBJ2-3; D perhaps matches TRBD2 (6 bases). This CDR3 spans 14 amino acids. Trimming shortened V by 5 bases and J by 2 bases, and 14 bases separated the two germline ends. The germline V gene encodes CDR1 GTSNPN and CDR2 SVGIG (reference sequence). Here the CDR3 reads CAWGPGTHTDTQYF. The DNA of the CDR3 is TGTGCCTGGGGCCCCGGGACTCACACAGATACGCAGTATTTT.

This clonotype was observed many times. The chain combines TRBV20-1 with TRBJ2-7, with no clear D. The CDR3 runs to 16 residues. CDR1 and CDR2 from the germline V gene are DFQATT and SNEGSKA (reference sequence). Trimming stripped 0 bases from V and 0 bases from J, with 15 bases between. The CDR3 reads CSARDPVLQSSYEQYF. CDR3 nucleotides: TGCAGTGCTAGAGATCCAGTTCTACAGAGCTCCTACGAGCAGTACTTC.

This clonotype was counted at least ten times. The V gene is TRBV11-1, the J gene TRBJ2-5; 7 bases agree with TRBD2. Germline loops: CDR1 SGHAT, CDR2 FQDESV (reference sequence). The CDR3 spans 15 residues. The J segment lost 3 bases and the V segment lost 0 bases, leaving 4 bases of the junction unmatched. CDR3 sequence (DNA): TGTGCCAGCAGCTTAGCGGGAGGGCCGGAAGAGACCCAGTACTTC. Residues: CASSLAGGPEETQYF.

This clonotype was recorded many times. This rearrangement joins TRBV6-2 or TRBV6-3 to TRBJ1-2; D gene ambiguous. Germline lookup yields CDR1 MNHEY and CDR2 SVGEGT. The CDR3 has 15 amino acids. The V gene lost 5 bases and the J gene lost 7 bases, with 20 bases spanning the gap. CDR3 in amino acids: CASSEAALGYGGYTF. As DNA, the CDR3 is TGTGCCAGCAGTGAAGCTGCCCTTGGTTACGGTGGCTACACCTTC.

In this sample, this clonotype turned up many times. The gene calls are TRBV20-1 and TRBJ1-4; no reliable D call. The germline V and J ends were trimmed by 6 bases and 8 bases, with 16 bases remaining between them. The germline CDR1 and CDR2 sequences are DFQATT and SNEGSKA (reference sequence). CDR3 size: 13 residues. CDR3 bases: TGCAGTGCCGGCGCAACCGGGCGCGAAAAACTGTTTTTT. Protein product: CSAGATGREKLFF.

In this sample, this clonotype turned up many times. This chain joins TRBV2 and TRBJ2-3; perhaps TRBD2 as D (5 bases). Germline CDR1 is SNHLY and CDR2 is FYNNEI. The CDR3 sequence is 15 residues long. Trimming pared 4 bases from V and 6 bases from J, leaving 17 bases between. The CDR3 bases are TGTGCCAGCAGTGGCTGGACTGCCCCTGGGGATACGCAGTATTTT. It translates to CASSGWTAPGDTQYF.

There are many counts of this clonotype. The rearrangement uses TRBV2 and TRBJ1-1; 7 bases are a match to TRBD1. Trimming removed 2 bases from V and 4 bases from J; junction bases left unmatched: 7. The CDR3 has 15 amino acids. Germline CDR1 SNHLY, CDR2 FYNNEI. As DNA, the CDR3 is TGTGCCAGCAGTGAAACCGGGACAGAGGCCACTGAAGCTTTCTTT. Encoded protein: CASSETGTEATEAFF. The variable domain in full, completed from reference TRBV2 and TRBJ1-1, reads EPEVTQTPSHQVTQMGQEVILRCVPISNHLYFYWYRQILGQKVEFLVSFYNNEISEKSEIFDDQFSVERPDGSNFTLKIRSTKLEDSAMYFCASSETGTEATEAFFGQGTRLTVV.

V is TRBV2 and J is TRBJ1-4; 8 nucleotides line up with TRBD1. V lost 3 bases and J lost 8; bases outside the gene matches: 5. This CDR3 has 14 amino acids. Germline assignment: CDR1 SNHLY and CDR2 FYNNEI. The chain's CDR3 is CASSESGTGEKLFF. The CDR3, as DNA: TGTGCCAGCAGTGAGTCGGGGACAGGCGAAAAACTGTTTTTT.

This clonotype was seen only a few times. The chain uses TRBV4-3 and TRBJ1-1; D possibly corresponds to TRBD1 (6 bases). V lost 2 bases and J 1 base, leaving 17 bases between the germline ends. The CDR3 loop spans 17 amino acids. The germline gives CDR1 LGHNA, CDR2 YSLEER. The CDR3 DNA reads TGCGCCAGCAGCCAATCACCCCCACAGGGCACGAACACTGAAGCTTTCTTT. Translated, it gives CASSQSPPQGTNTEAFF.

This clonotype showed up many times. The gene calls are TRBV20-1 and TRBJ2-6; weak D call: TRBD1 (6 bases). The germline V gene has CDR1 DFQATT and CDR2 SNEGSKA (reference sequence). V lost 0 bases, J lost 4 bases, and 10 bases lay in between. The CDR3 extends over 15 amino acids. The CDR3 protein is CSARDQGKGANVLTF. The CDR3 bases are TGCAGTGCTAGAGATCAGGGGAAGGGGGCCAACGTCCTGACTTTC.

In its sample, this clonotype was seen many times. V and J are TRBV5-4 and TRBJ2-5, with 9 positions matching TRBD1. The CDR3 totals 17 residues. Per the germline V gene, CDR1 is SGHNT and CDR2 is YYREEE (reference sequence). The junction had 13 bases not matched to a gene; V was cut back by 2 bases and J by 5 bases. The CDR3 loop reads CASSFKTGGPGLETQYF. DNA for the CDR3: TGTGCCAGCAGCTTTAAAACAGGGGGCCCCGGGTTGGAGACCCAGTACTTC.

Note on this clonotype: A much larger clone sits a single nucleotide away, making a read error possible. The rearrangement joins TRBV6-2 or TRBV6-3 to TRBJ2-7; weak D call: TRBD2 (6 bases). There are 14 residues in the CDR3. CDR1 and CDR2 from the germline V gene are MNHEY and SVGEGT. The CDR3 reads CVSSPQLAYYEQYF. CDR3 DNA: TGTGTCAGCAGCCCCCAGCTAGCGTACTACGAGCAGTACTTC.

A few counts support this clonotype. The chain joins TRBV4-1 to TRBJ2-7; no clear D. Per germline, CDR1 MGHRA and CDR2 YSYEKL. V lost 1 base and J 4 bases, leaving 11 bases between the germline ends. The length of the CDR3 is 14 residues. In DNA form, the CDR3 reads TGCGCCAGCAGCCAAGTAGGGCAGTCGTACGAGCAGTACTTC. Residues: CASSQVGQSYEQYF.

There are many counts of this clonotype. This chain uses TRBV12-3 or TRBV12-4 with TRBJ2-3; 7 bases map to TRBD2. This CDR3 region has 16 residues. V gave up 7 bases and J gave up 3 bases; unmatched junction bases: 13. CDR3: CASKSSTSVRTDTQYF. The CDR3 DNA reads as TGTGCCAGCAAATCATCAACTAGCGTACGGACAGATACGCAGTATTTT.

There are many counts of this clonotype. V usage is TRBV12-3 or TRBV12-4 and J usage is TRBJ1-1, with a tentative D call TRBD1 (5 bases). V gave up 6 bases and J gave up 8 bases, with 13 bases separating them. The CDR3 extends over 12 amino acids. DNA for the CDR3: TGTGCCAGCAGCTTAATGGGGGGGGAAGCTTTCTTT. The encoded protein is CASSLMGGEAFF.

This clonotype was counted at least ten times. This chain joins TRBV12-3 or TRBV12-4 and TRBJ1-6; possible D gene TRBD1, 6 bases. The length of the CDR3 is 14 residues. Trimming pared 5 bases from V and 7 bases from J, leaving 12 bases between. CDR3 amino acids: CASSQQGFNSPLHF. CDR3 coding DNA: TGTGCCAGCAGTCAACAGGGCTTCAATTCACCCCTCCACTTT.

This clonotype was counted at least ten times. This chain joins TRBV24-1 and TRBJ1-4; unclear D gene. With 9 bases removed from V and 14 bases from J, the gap between germline ends came to 18 bases. Germline lookup yields CDR1 KGHDR and CDR2 SFDVKD. The CDR3 is made up of 12 amino acids. CDR3 protein: CATFTSAAKLFF. The CDR3 DNA reads as TGTGCCACCTTCACCTCAGCCGCCAAGCTGTTTTTT.

This clonotype was recorded many times. As DNA, the CDR3 is TGTGCCATCAGGAAGGGACAGTTAGAAACTGAAGCTTTCTTT. Its protein is CAIRKGQLETEAFF. This chain links TRBV10-3 with TRBJ1-1; 7 bases are shared with TRBD1. CDR1 and CDR2 from the germline V gene are ENHRY and SYGVKD. The CDR3 loop spans 14 amino acids. With 6 bases clipped from V and 5 bases from J, the junction kept 9 bases outside the gene matches.

In this sample, this clonotype turned up many times. The chain uses TRBV20-1 and TRBJ2-5; possible D gene TRBD2, 5 bases. V was trimmed by 5 bases and J by 1 base, leaving 17 bases between them. The CDR3 is 15 amino acids. Germline V gene lookup returns CDR1 DFQATT and CDR2 SNEGSKA (reference sequence). The CDR3, as DNA: TGCAGTGCTCTAGGCGAGGGATGGGGCCAAGAGACCCAGTACTTC. This codes for CSALGEGWGQETQYF.

This clonotype appeared many times. The chain employs TRBV15 and TRBJ2-3; D is unclear. The germline V gene encodes CDR1 LNHNV and CDR2 YYDKDF (reference sequence). Trimming cost V 0 bases and J 4 bases, with 14 bases left between them. The CDR3 runs 16 residues. CDR3 in DNA: TGTGCCACCAGCAGAGATTTGACGATCTCGGCAGATACGCAGTATTTT. Translated: CATSRDLTISADTQYF.

The V call is TRBV5-1, the J call TRBJ2-1, with D perhaps TRBD1 (6 bases). V was clipped by 2 bases and J by 6 bases, with 15 bases between them. CDR1 is SGHRS and CDR2 is YFSETQ in the germline V gene. This CDR3 is built from 15 residues. The CDR3: CASSLSGVLGNEQFF. The CDR3 nucleotides are TGCGCCAGCAGCTTATCAGGGGTCTTGGGCAATGAGCAGTTCTTC.

At least ten counts were recorded for this clonotype. The rearrangement joins TRBV12-3 or TRBV12-4 to TRBJ1-1; TRBD1 aligns across 9 bases. With V trimmed by 6 bases and J by 1 base, 12 bases remained unmatched. The CDR3 spans 17 residues. For the CDR3, the DNA is TGTGCCAGCAGCCCTGGAGGGACAGGGCTGGGGAACACTGAAGCTTTCTTT. The encoded protein is CASSPGGTGLGNTEAFF.

This clonotype appeared many times. This chain connects TRBV7-2 to TRBJ1-1, with TRBD1 identical over 8 bases. V dropped 5 bases and J dropped 6; count of bases not matched to a gene: 11. The CDR3 contains 15 residues. CDR1 SGHTA and CDR2 FQGNSA come from the germline V gene. The CDR3, as DNA: TGTGCCAGCAGCCAACCGACAGGGGTCGCACCTGAAGCTTTCTTT. It specifies CASSQPTGVAPEAFF.